The clone carrying this T cell receptor (beta chain) was counted once. TCRdb re-called the RT-PCR reads with MiXCR, one entry per CDR3 protein. This sample has hundreds of thousands of distinct CDR3 sequences; approximately 15% occur once, and the top ten carry 3.6%. With 4 bases removed from V and 2 bases from J, the gap between germline ends came to 15 bases. The CDR3 has 15 amino acids. Per germline, CDR1 WSHSY and CDR2 SAAADI. The sequence came from a female donor in good health, serving as a healthy control. The sequenced material came from memory CD4+ T cells from blood. The J gene is TRBJ2-7, the V gene TRBV10-2, with a possible D match to TRBD1 (5 bases). The CDR3, as DNA: TGCGCCAGCAGTGCGCAGGGTTATGGGACCTACGAGCAGTACTTC. It translates to CASSAQGYGTYEQYF.